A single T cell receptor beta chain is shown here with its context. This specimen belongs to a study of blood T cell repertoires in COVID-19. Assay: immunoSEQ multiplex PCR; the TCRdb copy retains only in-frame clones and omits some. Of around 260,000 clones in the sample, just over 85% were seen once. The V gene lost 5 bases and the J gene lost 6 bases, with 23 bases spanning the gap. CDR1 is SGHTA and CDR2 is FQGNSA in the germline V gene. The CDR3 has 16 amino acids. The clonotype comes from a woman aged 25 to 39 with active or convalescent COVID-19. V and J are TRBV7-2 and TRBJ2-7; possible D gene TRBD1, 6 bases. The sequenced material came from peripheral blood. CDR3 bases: TGTGCCAGCAGCATCCTCCGGTGGGTCAGGGGTGCCGAGCAGTACTTC. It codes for CASSILRWVRGAEQYF.